This section outlines one T cell receptor (beta chain) sequence together with its context. Its antigen is unknown. There are no base qualities to consult, and no much larger clone falls within one base. Healthy HIV-negative adults with no recently reported acute infections or vaccinations were included as donors. Every donor was a Caucasian adult residing in Nashville, Tennessee, USA. For unsorted samples, roughly 91 million PBMCs were counted, and genomic DNA was extracted using the QIAamp DNA Blood Mini kit. Blood was obtained by leukapheresis, after which PBMCs were separated by Ficoll-Histopaque density gradient centrifugation and cryopreserved in liquid nitrogen vapor phase. TCR CDR3 regions were amplified from genomic DNA by multiplex PCR using the deep immunoSEQ assay. Extracted genomic DNA from each cell subset was distributed evenly across all wells of several immunoSEQ 96-well plates, and each plate was treated as a replicate. For unsorted PBMC, around 0.3 ug genomic DNA, equal to about 30,000 T cell genomes, was loaded into each replicate PCR. Genomic DNA from unsorted PBMC was sequenced over ten immunoSEQ deep assay plates. Purified libraries were measured with a Qubit 3.0 fluorometer, size-checked on a Bioanalyzer 2100, and measured again with the KAPA Library Quantification kit. Every immunoSEQ 96-well plate was sequenced on a separate single-read 150-cycle Illumina NextSeq 550 flow cell. In the paper's pipeline: Because the immunoSEQ output included only junctional sequences and no quality scores, the filtering could not be the same as the filtering used for full-length reads. Sequences were annotated with PyIR, a Python wrapper for IgBLAST v1.9, and V/J genes and CDR3 were assigned using IMGT germline references. Reads with weak V/J assignments (E-value above 1e-6), missing CDR3, stop codons, out-of-frame junctions, or ambiguous translated residues were removed. A V3J clonotype was defined by an identical inferred V gene, J gene, and CDR3 amino acid sequence. To compute the percentage overlap between repertoires, the number of shared unique clonotypes was divided by the size of the smaller repertoire. Richness of each repertoire was evaluated using RTK rarefaction, the Chao1 estimator, and Recon v2.1 estimates of unobserved clonotypes. The table comes from immuneACCESS by way of TCRdb, which keeps in-frame sequences with V and J called. Part of the clones is missing from these tables; in studies checked, under half for an unresolved V gene and the rest for unknown reasons. V, J and clone size are those of that table, while D and trimming were read from the DNA. The sample profile shows some 530,000 clones; 70% to 85% of them were found once. Together, the top ten hold 12% of the sample.

This entry belongs to a study of shared clonotypes between healthy human individuals (dated by TCRdb to 2019 to 2021). Study-level background: Three men and two women, aged 18 to 49 years, made up the cohort. Blood TCR repertoires of a handful of healthy adults were deeply sequenced to estimate repertoire size and the extent of clonotype sharing between individuals. Different laboratories and diverse techniques were used to prepare libraries and sequence TCR repertoires, to increase sequencing depth and limit assay-specific biases. Between about 0.94 and 10 billion PBMCs per donor were obtained by leukapheresis. Beyond this particular receptor, the publication reports: Because the study included a small number of donors, the genetic and exposure-history diversity represented was limited. Only blood was sampled, and tissue TCR repertoires likely differ from those in blood. Based on pairwise subsampling, the degree of clonotype sharing among donors was expected to be affected by sequencing depth.

From a lookup of the germline V gene (reference sequence), CDR1 and CDR2 are DFQATT and SNEGSKA. After removal of 6 bases from V and 9 bases from J, the junction retains 5 bases not matched to a gene. From the cysteine through the phenylalanine, the CDR3 covers 11 amino acids. The kept DNA is CDR3 alone, 33 bases in frame from the first base. The source is a woman aged 40-49 years in good health. Some clones in this sample may be carry-over from other donors' samples. This sequence uses TRBV20-1 and TRBJ2-4, with 7 central nucleotides matching TRBD2. Sequencing input: PBMCs. This receptor has the CDR3 CSAGTGGIQYF. The nucleotide sequence reads TGCAGTGCAGGGACGGGGGGCATTCAGTACTTC.